This T cell receptor beta chain was captured in a study of lymphopenia after photon versus proton radiotherapy. Study findings and constraints: In patients who died, overall survival fell as post-nadir TCR diversity dropped more. Oligoclonal CD8+ Temra expansion after nadir drove photon patients' diversity drop. Only patients who died were analyzed for survival; proton advantage is unproven. Photon-treated patients lost naive T cells and TCR diversity; proton-treated stayed stable.

About this clone itself: Its target is not known.

The CDR3 is made up of 15 amino acids. Germline CDR1 is MNHEY and CDR2 is SVGAGI. V was clipped by 7 bases and J by 5 bases; unmatched bases: 9. Using immunoSEQ multiplex PCR, the repertoire was profiled, and TCRdb retains in-frame clones only, with some absent. The sample has just over 30,000 clones, approximately 93% seen once; the top ten hold about 0.66%. The V and J genes are TRBV6-5 and TRBJ2-2; 8 bases line up with TRBD1. The sequence was collected from a woman in her forties or fifties with cholangiocarcinoma. The sample in question was peripheral blood, obtained from a patient treated with photon-based radiotherapy. DNA of the CDR3: TGTGCCAGCAACAGAAGGACAGGGTCGACCGGGGAGCTGTTTTTT. As protein: CASNRRTGSTGELFF.